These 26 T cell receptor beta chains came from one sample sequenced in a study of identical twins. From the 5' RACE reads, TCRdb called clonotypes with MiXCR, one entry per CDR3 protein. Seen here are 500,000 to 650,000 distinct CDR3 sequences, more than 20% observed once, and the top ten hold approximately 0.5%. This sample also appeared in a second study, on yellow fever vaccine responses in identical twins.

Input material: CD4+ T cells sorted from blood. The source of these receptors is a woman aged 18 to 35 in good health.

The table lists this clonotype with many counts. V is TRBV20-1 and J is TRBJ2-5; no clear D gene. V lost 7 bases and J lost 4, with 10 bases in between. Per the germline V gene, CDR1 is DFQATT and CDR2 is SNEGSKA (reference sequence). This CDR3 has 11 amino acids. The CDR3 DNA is TGCAGTGTTGGATGGGGAGAGACCCAGTACTTC. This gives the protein CSVGWGETQYF.

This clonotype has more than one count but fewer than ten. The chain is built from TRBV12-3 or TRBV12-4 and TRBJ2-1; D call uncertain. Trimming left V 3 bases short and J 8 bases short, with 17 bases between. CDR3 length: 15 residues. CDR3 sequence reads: CASSFKDLSTDEQFF. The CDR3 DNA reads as TGTGCCAGCAGTTTTAAGGACCTCTCCACGGATGAGCAGTTCTTC.

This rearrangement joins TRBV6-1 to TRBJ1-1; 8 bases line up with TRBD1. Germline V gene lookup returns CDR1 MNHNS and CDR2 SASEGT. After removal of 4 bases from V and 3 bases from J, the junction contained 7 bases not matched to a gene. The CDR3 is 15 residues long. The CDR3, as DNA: TGTGCCAGCAGTGCAAGGACAGGGAGGGACACTGAAGCTTTCTTT. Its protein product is CASSARTGRDTEAFF.

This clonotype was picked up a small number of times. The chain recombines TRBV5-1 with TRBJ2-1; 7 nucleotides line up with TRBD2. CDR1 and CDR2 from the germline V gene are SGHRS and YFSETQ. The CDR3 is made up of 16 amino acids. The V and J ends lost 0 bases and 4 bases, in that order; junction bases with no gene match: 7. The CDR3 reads CASSLVDSGQYNEQFF. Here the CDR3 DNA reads TGCGCCAGCAGCTTGGTCGATAGCGGGCAATACAATGAGCAGTTCTTC.

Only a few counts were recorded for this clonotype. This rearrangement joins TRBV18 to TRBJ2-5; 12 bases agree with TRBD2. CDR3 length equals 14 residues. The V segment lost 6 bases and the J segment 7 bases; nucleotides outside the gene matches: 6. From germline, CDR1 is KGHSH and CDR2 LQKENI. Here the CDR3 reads CASSPGLAGSTQYF. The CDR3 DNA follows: TGTGCCAGCTCCCCGGGACTAGCGGGTTCGACCCAGTACTTC.

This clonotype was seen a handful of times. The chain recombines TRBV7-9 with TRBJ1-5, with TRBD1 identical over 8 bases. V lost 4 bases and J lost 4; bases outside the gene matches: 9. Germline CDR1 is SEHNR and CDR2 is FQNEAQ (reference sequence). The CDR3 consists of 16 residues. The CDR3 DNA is TGTGCCAGCAGCTCCGGGACAGGCGGGGGAAATCAGCCCCAGCATTTT. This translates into CASSSGTGGGNQPQHF.

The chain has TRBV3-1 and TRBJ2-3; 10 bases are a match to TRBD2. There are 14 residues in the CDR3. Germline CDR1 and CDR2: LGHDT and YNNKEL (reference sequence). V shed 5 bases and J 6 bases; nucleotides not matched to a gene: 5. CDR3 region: CASSSLAGEDTQYF. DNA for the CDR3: TGTGCCAGCAGCTCCCTAGCGGGGGAGGATACGCAGTATTTT.

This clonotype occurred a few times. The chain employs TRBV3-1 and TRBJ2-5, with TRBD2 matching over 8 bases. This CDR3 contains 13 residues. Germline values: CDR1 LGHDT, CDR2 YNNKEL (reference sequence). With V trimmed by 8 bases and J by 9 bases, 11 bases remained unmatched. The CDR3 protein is CASQQSGSWPQYF. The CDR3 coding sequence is TGTGCCAGCCAACAGAGCGGGAGTTGGCCCCAGTACTTC.

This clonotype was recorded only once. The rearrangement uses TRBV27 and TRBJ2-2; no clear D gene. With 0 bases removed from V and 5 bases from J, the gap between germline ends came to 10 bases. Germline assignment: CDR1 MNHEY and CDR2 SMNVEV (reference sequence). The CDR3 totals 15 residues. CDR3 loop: CASSLSSSKTGELFF. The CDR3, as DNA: TGTGCCAGCAGTTTATCGTCCAGTAAAACCGGGGAGCTGTTTTTT.

CDR3 DNA: TGTGCCAGCAGTGTGGTCGGACTAGCGGGAGGGCATGAGCAGTTCTTC. Protein: CASSVVGLAGGHEQFF. This chain joins TRBV2 and TRBJ2-1; 15 positions agree with TRBD2. The ends lost 4 bases at V and 8 bases at J; junction bases unmatched: 6. This CDR3 spans 16 amino acids. CDR1 is SNHLY, CDR2 FYNNEI, per germline.

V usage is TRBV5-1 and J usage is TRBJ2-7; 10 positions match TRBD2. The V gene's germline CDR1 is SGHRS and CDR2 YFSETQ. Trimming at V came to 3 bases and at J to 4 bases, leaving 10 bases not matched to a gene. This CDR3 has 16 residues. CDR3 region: CASSSPLAGIGYEQYF. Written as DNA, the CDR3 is TGCGCCAGCAGCTCCCCACTAGCGGGAATCGGGTACGAGCAGTACTTC.

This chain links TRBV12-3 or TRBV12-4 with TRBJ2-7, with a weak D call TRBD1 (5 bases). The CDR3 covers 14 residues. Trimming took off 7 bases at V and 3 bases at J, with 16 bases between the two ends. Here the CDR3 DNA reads TGTGCCAGCACCCAAAGTGGGGCGGTCTACGAGCAGTACTTC. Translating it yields CASTQSGAVYEQYF.

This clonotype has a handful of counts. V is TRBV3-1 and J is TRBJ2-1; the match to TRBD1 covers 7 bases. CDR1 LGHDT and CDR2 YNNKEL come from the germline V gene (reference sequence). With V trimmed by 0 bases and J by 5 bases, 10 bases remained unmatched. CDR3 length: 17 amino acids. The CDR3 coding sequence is TGTGCCAGCAGCCAAGATCTGGGACAGCCGCAAAACAATGAGCAGTTCTTC. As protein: CASSQDLGQPQNNEQFF.

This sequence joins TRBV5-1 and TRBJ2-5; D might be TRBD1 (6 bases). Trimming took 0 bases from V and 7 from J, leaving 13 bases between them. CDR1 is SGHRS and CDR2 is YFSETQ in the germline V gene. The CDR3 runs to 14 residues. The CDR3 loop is CASSLGQEVGTQYF. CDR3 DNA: TGCGCCAGCAGCTTGGGACAGGAGGTTGGGACCCAGTACTTC.

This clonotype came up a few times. As DNA, the CDR3 is TGTGCCAGCAGTCACGGGGCGGGGGGGCCCGATACGCAGTATTTT. This encodes CASSHGAGGPDTQYF. The chain is built from TRBV6-5 and TRBJ2-3, with 9 bases lining up with TRBD2. V lost 5 bases, J lost 6 bases, and 9 bases stayed unmatched. This CDR3 is 15 amino acids long. Germline CDR1 and CDR2: MNHEY and SVGAGI.

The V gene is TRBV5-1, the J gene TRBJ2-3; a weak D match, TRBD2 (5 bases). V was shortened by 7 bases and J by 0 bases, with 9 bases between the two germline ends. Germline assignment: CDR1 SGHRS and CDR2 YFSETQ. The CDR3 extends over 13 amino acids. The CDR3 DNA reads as TGCGCCAGCGGGAGAGTTAGCACAGATACGCAGTATTTT. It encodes CASGRVSTDTQYF.

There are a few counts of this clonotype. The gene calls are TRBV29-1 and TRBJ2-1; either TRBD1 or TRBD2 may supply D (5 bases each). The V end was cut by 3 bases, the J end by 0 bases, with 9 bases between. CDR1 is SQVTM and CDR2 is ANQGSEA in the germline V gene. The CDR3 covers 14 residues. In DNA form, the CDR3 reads TGCAGCGTTGAGGGGACCATCTCCTACAATGAGCAGTTCTTC. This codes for CSVEGTISYNEQFF.

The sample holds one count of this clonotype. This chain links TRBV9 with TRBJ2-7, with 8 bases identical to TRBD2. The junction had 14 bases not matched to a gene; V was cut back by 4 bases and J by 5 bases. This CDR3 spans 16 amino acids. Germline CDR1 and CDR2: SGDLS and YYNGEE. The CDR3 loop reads CASSPYVLAGSNEQYF. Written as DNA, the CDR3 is TGTGCCAGCAGCCCCTACGTGTTAGCGGGATCCAACGAGCAGTACTTC.

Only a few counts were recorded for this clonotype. As DNA, the CDR3 is TGTGCCAGCAGACCTACGACGGACGAGCAGTACGTC. Its translation is CASRPTTDEQYV. The gene calls are TRBV2 and TRBJ2-7; D is unclear. CDR3 size: 12 residues. The V end lost 6 bases, the J end lost 5 bases, and 11 bases lay between the germline ends. CDR1 is SNHLY, CDR2 FYNNEI, per germline.

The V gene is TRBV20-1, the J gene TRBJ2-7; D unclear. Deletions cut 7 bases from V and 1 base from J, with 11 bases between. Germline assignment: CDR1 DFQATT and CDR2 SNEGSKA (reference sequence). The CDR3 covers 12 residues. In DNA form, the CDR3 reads TGCAGTGTCCAAGACAATTCCTACGAGCAGTACTTC. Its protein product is CSVQDNSYEQYF.

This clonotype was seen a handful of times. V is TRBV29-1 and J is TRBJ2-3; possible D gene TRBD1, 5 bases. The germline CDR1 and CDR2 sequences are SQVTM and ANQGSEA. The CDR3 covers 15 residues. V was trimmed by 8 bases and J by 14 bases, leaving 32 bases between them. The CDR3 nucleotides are TGCAGCATGTCGCAGGGCCGAATTACGGGTGACATACTGTATTTT. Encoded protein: CSMSQGRITGDILYF.

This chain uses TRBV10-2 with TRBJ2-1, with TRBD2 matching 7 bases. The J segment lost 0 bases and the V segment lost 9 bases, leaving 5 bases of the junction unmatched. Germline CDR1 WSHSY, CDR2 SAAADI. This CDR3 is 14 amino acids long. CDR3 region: CASGGVSSYNEQFF. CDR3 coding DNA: TGCGCCAGTGGGGGGGTATCCTCCTACAATGAGCAGTTCTTC.

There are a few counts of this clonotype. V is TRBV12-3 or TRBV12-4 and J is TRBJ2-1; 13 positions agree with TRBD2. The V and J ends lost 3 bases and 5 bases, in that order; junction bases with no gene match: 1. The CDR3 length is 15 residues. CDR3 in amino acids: CASSFGTSGNNEQFF. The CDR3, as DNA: TGTGCCAGCAGTTTTGGGACTAGCGGGAACAATGAGCAGTTCTTC.

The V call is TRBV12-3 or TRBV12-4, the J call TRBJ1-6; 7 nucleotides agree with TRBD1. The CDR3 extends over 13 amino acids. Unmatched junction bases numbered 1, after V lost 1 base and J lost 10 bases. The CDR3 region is CASSLEQGSPLHF. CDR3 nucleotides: TGTGCCAGCAGTTTAGAACAGGGGTCACCCCTCCACTTT.

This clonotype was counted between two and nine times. This chain's CDR3 is CASSKVTSGHTDTQYF. The CDR3 DNA is TGTGCCAGCAGCAAAGTGACTAGCGGGCACACAGATACGCAGTATTTT. V and J are TRBV21-1 and TRBJ2-3; the table calls TRBD2, which could not be checked here. TRBV21-1 represents a pseudogene. The CDR3 covers 16 residues.

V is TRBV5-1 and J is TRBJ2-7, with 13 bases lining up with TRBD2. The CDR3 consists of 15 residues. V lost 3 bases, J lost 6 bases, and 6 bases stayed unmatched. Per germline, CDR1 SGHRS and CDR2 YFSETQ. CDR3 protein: CASSSGLAGPIEQYF. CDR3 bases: TGCGCCAGCAGCTCGGGACTAGCGGGACCTATCGAGCAGTACTTC.